This T cell receptor (beta chain) was sequenced during a study of blood T cell repertoires in COVID-19 (dated by TCRdb to the early 2020s). Study-level background: Samples from collaborators originated in the United States, Italy and Spain and spanned both the acute and convalescent phases of COVID-19. Samples came from the ongoing ImmuneRACE study (first 160 participants) plus 1,254 subjects from 6 global collaborators. The repertoires were released in a freely available public database meant as a resource for research on the immune response to SARS-CoV-2. Where HLA class I and class II types were available, the types were taken from metadata supplied by the sample provider, not from assay-based typing. Nearly every sample came with metadata listing a de-identified subject ID, COVID-19 status, age in years and sex. The material from the prospective study consisted of cDNA or gDNA derived from T cells, B-cell-depleted T cells, or PBMCs. Deeply sampled blood TCRbeta repertoires from subjects exposed to, actively infected with, or recovered from COVID-19 were included in the dataset.

Comment on this clone: Its antigen is unknown. Base qualities are not at hand, and no much larger clone is one base apart.

TCRbeta CDR3 regions were amplified from genomic DNA by means of the immunoSEQ Assay, a bias-controlled multiplex PCR. Under the source paper's analysis protocol: The number of nucleated cells in each sample was estimated by amplification of reference gene primers within the assay. To quantify the absolute abundance of each unique TCRbeta CDR3 rearrangement, sequence reads were collapsed and filtered. For each sample, productive Simpson clonality was calculated by taking the square root of Simpson's diversity index across productive rearrangements. TCRdb limited this immuneACCESS table to in-frame rearrangements with V and J called. A share of clones is missing; checked studies link under half to unresolved V genes, and the rest is unexplained. V and J calls and clone size come straight from that table; D and trimming were deduced from the DNA. The sample yields fewer than 250,000 clones; about 83% were counted once. The leading ten clones occupy roughly 2.5% of the sample.

Whole blood was collected in K2EDTA tubes by collaborating institutions according to the institutions' own protocols. For TCRbeta analysis, collaborators shipped samples in one of three forms: frozen whole blood, isolated PBMCs, or DNA extracted from either of those sample types. The CDR3 measures 16 amino acids from cysteine to phenylalanine. Only the CDR3 portion is preserved as DNA: 48 bases, with reading frame beginning at the first base. V has 4 bases trimmed and J has 1 base trimmed; junction bases matching no gene number 9. Reading the germline V gene (reference sequence) gives CDR1 MNHEY and CDR2 SMNVEV. On the study overall, not on this receptor specifically: How much clinical and demographic metadata was included differed by source and by participant, and the metadata was provided uncurated.

The clonotype comes from a middle-aged woman with active or convalescent COVID-19. Sequenced material: peripheral blood. Recombination linked TRBV27 to TRBJ1-1, with 7 junctional bases fitting TRBD1. This receptor has the CDR3 CASSYESGTANTEAFF. In nucleotides, the sequence is TGTGCCAGCAGTTACGAATCCGGGACAGCGAACACTGAAGCTTTCTTT.